This T cell receptor beta chain was identified in a study of molecular identifiers for immune sequencing clone quantification. Study-wide results and caveats: Jurkat TCR RNA from one cell was spiked into one million naive cells, and it was reportedly detectable there. In naive cells, clones above 20 RNA copies held under 1% of molecules, whereas in effector cells they held over 99%.

The CDR3 is 15 amino acids. Per germline, CDR1 SQVTM and CDR2 ANQGSEA. With 0 bases removed from V and 4 bases from J, the gap between germline ends came to 15 bases. This clonotype has ten or more counts. Its antigen is unknown. With RNA at 10%, 30% or 50%, naive CD8 libraries came from approximately 20,000 to 980,000 sorted cells. For bulk TCR libraries, previously described methods and listed TCR primers were used. A single record per CDR3 protein comes from TCRdb applying MiXCR to the PCR reads. The top ten clones hold around 1.8% of a sample with tens of thousands of distinct CDR3 sequences, 20% to 25% of them seen once.

The chain couples TRBV29-1 to TRBJ1-1; D might be TRBD1 (5 bases). This TCR derives from a human donor in good health. Some libraries in this study had Jurkat cell RNA spiked in. The sample was naive CD8+ T cells from blood, with Jurkat cell RNA spiked in. Subset given: FACS-sorted CD8+CD4-CCR7+CD45RA+ naive T cells. CDR3 bases: TGCAGCGTTGAAGATCTAATGAGGGGTCCCACTGAAGCTTTCTTT. Amino acids: CSVEDLMRGPTEAFF.